The clone carrying this T cell receptor (beta chain) was seen just once. Per germline, CDR1 SGHDT and CDR2 YYEEEE. J lost 3 bases, V lost 3 bases, and 6 bases had no gene match. The CDR3 totals 14 residues. These data originate in a study of blood T cell repertoires in COVID-19. As processed by the authors: Amplifying reference gene primers gave estimates of nucleated cell counts. Using immunoSEQ multiplex PCR, the repertoire was profiled, and TCRdb retains in-frame clones only, with some absent. The V and J calls and clone size were taken over from that table, and D and trimming were inferred from the DNA. Among some 340,000 clones, 75% to 90% were seen once, and the ten largest hold approximately 4.7%.

The sequencing input was PBMCs or T cells enriched from blood (not recorded which). The V and J genes are TRBV5-6 and TRBJ2-7, with 7 nucleotides matching TRBD2. The clonotype comes from a woman aged 50 to 60 who had recovered from COVID-19. The CDR3 is CASSSPLADYEQYF. The CDR3 DNA follows: TGTGCCAGCAGCTCACCCCTAGCGGACTACGAGCAGTACTTC.